This T cell receptor beta chain was sequenced during a study of identical twins. Study findings and constraints: It was cross-sectional statistical analysis, not following the same donors, that the conclusions relied on.

The germline gives CDR1 SGHDT, CDR2 YYEEEE. This CDR3 is built from 14 residues. MiXCR, run by TCRdb on the 5' RACE reads, gives a single entry per CDR3 protein. This table holds 210,000 or so distinct CDR3 sequences, more than 15% found once. As concerns this clonotype: Its antigen remains unidentified. Compared with germline, one end of the junction differs, possibly owing to a read error.

These data were also reused for a study on T cells expressing NK-cell markers. That source notes: Source material for TCR beta repertoires consisted of sorted CD3+CD56+NKG2C+, CD3+CD56+NKG2C- and CD3+CD56-NKG2C+ T cells.

This TCR came from a woman between 18 and 29 years old in good health. This chain links TRBV5-6 with TRBJ1-1; TRBD1 matches at 10 bases. The sequencing input was CD8+ T cells sorted from blood. The DNA for the CDR3 is TGTGCCGGCAGCTGGGACAGGGGAGGCACTGAAGCTTTCTTT. Translation gives CAGSWDRGGTEAFF.